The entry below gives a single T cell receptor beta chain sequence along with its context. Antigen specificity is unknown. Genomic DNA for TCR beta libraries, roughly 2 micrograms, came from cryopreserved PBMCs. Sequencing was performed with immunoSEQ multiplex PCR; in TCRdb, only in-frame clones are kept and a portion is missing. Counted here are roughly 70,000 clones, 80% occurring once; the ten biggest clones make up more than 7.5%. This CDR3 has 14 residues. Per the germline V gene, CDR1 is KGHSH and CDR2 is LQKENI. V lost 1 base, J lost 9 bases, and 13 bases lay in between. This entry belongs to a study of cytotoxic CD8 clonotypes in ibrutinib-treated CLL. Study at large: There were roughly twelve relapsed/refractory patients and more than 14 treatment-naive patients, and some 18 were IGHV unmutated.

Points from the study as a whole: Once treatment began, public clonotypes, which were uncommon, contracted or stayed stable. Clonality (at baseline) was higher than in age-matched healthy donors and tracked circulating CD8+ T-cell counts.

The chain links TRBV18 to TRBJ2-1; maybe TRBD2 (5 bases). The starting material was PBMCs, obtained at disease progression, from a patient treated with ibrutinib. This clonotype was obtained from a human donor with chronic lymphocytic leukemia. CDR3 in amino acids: CASSPQVRGSEQFF. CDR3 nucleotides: TGTGCCAGCTCACCACAGGTCCGAGGGAGTGAGCAGTTCTTC.